Each of the 32 T cell receptor beta chains below was sequenced from the same sample in a study of glioma-infiltrating T cells. The iRepertoire nested amplicon-rescue multiplex PCR amplified TCR alpha and beta CDR3s from RNA. From the multiplex PCR reads, TCRdb called clonotypes with MiXCR, one entry per CDR3 protein. The table includes some 120,000 distinct CDR3 sequences, more than 20% detected once. The sequenced sample consisted of glioma tissue, nonneoplastic brain tissue, or PBMCs (not recorded which). Every receptor here comes from a human donor with low-grade glioma or glioblastoma, undergoing nonglioma brain surgery, or in good health (not recorded which).

This clonotype was detected many times. This chain joins TRBV6-1 and TRBJ2-5; no reliable D call. The CDR3 length is 12 residues. Germline CDR1 and CDR2: MNHNS and SASEGT. V lost 5 bases and J lost 2, with 6 bases in between. DNA for the CDR3: TGTGCCAGCAGTCCTACACAAGAGACCCAGTACTTC. It specifies CASSPTQETQYF.

On this clonotype itself: A read error may produce the germline difference seen at one junction end. The chain has TRBV19 and TRBJ1-5; no firm D call. There are 14 residues in the CDR3. In germline, CDR1 is LNHDA, CDR2 SQIVND (reference sequence). CDR3 nucleotide sequence: TGTGCCAGTAGTATAGTCAACAGCAATGAGCCCCAGCATTTT. Translating it yields CASSIVNSNEPQHF.

This clonotype was counted many times. J is TRBJ2-3 and V is TRBV4-1; 7 bases are shared with TRBD2. Trimming took 5 bases from V and 5 from J; bases not matched to a gene: 13. CDR1 and CDR2 (germline): MGHRA, YSYEKL. This CDR3 has 16 amino acids. The CDR3 region is CASSARGAGPRDTQYF. The CDR3 DNA sequence: TGCGCCAGCAGCGCCCGGGGAGCGGGGCCGAGAGATACGCAGTATTTT.

Regarding this clonotype: A much larger clone lies one base from this, so it may be a read error. The chain has TRBV7-2 and TRBJ1-1; possible D gene TRBD1, 6 bases. The CDR3 length is 13 residues. The germline CDR1 and CDR2 sequences are SGHTA and FQGNSA. DNA for the CDR3: TGTGCCAGCAGCGCCGACAGGAACGCTGAAGCTTTCTTT. Its translation is CASSADRNAEAFF.

The table lists this clonotype with many counts. This chain joins TRBV14 and TRBJ2-5, with D perhaps matching TRBD1 or TRBD2 (5 bases each). The CDR3 contains 15 residues. Germline CDR1 and CDR2: SGHDN and FVKESK. Trimming pared 0 bases from V and 6 bases from J, leaving 14 bases between. The CDR3 here is CASSQDMGPGKTQYF. CDR3 bases: TGTGCCAGCAGCCAAGATATGGGACCCGGAAAGACCCAGTACTTC.

This clonotype was seen a handful of times. Being one base from a much bigger clone, this may be a read error. The V gene is TRBV28, the J gene TRBJ2-1, with 10 bases matching TRBD1. The CDR3 totals 17 residues. The ends lost 6 bases at V and 7 bases at J; junction bases unmatched: 15. Germline V CDR1 and CDR2: MDHEN, SYDVKM. DNA for the CDR3: TGTGCCAGCAGACCAACCCCTCGGACAGGGGGAGGGAATGAGCAGTTCTTC. Its protein is CASRPTPRTGGGNEQFF.

A remark on this clonotype: Given a much more abundant clone one base away, this may be a read error. V usage is TRBV11-2 and J usage is TRBJ2-7, with D possibly called TRBD1 or TRBD2 (6 bases each). Germline CDR1 and CDR2: SGHAT and FQNNGV. The CDR3 contains 12 residues. In DNA form, the CDR3 reads TGTGCCAGCAGTGGAGGGACATACGAGCAGTGCTTC. Amino acid sequence: CASSGGTYEQCF. The variable domain in full, with the rest retrieved from reference TRBV11-2 and TRBJ2-7, is EAGVAQSPRYKIIEKRQSVAFWCNPISGHATLYWYQQILGQGPKLLIQFQNNGVVDDSQLPKDRFSAERLKGVDSTLKIQPAKLEDSAVYLCASSGGTYEQCFGPGTRLTVT.

A note on this clonotype: At one boundary the junction diverges from the germline segment, which might be a read error. The gene calls are TRBV27 and TRBJ2-1; 16 bases are shared with TRBD2. CDR1 and CDR2 from the germline V gene are MNHEY and SMNVEV (reference sequence). The CDR3 length is 18 residues. This CDR3 reads CASSPRGLAGGIYNGQFF. The CDR3 nucleotides read TGTGCCAGCAGTCCACGGGGACTAGCGGGGGGGATCTACAATGGGCAGTTCTTC.

V gene TRBV24-1 combines with J gene TRBJ2-7; unclear D gene. V dropped 5 bases and J dropped 3 bases, with 10 bases sitting between them. Germline CDR1 KGHDR, CDR2 SFDVKD. The CDR3 runs to 13 residues. DNA of the CDR3: TGTGCCACCAGTGTAAGGGCAGACTACGAGCAGTACTTC. Its translation: CATSVRADYEQYF.

This clonotype was observed at least ten times. V gene TRBV20-1 combines with J gene TRBJ1-5; 7 bases line up with TRBD1. CDR1 and CDR2 from the germline V gene are DFQATT and SNEGSKA (reference sequence). The CDR3 runs to 13 residues. The V gene end was trimmed by 5 bases and the J gene end by 5 bases; junction bases not matched to a gene: 6. The CDR3: CSAPRGGDQPQHF. The CDR3 DNA reads TGCAGTGCTCCCCGAGGGGGCGATCAGCCCCAGCATTTT.

This clonotype was observed many times. The chain employs TRBV6-1 and TRBJ2-3, with 12 bases fitting TRBD2. Per germline, CDR1 MNHNS and CDR2 SASEGT. The ends lost 7 bases at V and 10 bases at J; junction bases unmatched: 18. CDR3 length: 17 residues. CDR3 DNA: TGTGCCAGCACCACTCTCTCTCTAGCGGGGGGGGCTCGGGCGCAGTATTTT. It codes for CASTTLSLAGGARAQYF.

This clonotype has a handful of counts. V gene TRBV2 combines with J gene TRBJ1-1; TRBD1 might be the D (6 bases). This CDR3 has 15 residues. V dropped 5 bases and J dropped 5 bases, with 18 bases sitting between them. Germline CDR1 reads SNHLY; CDR2 reads FYNNEI. The CDR3 loop is CASSILRVGQTEAFF. As DNA, the CDR3 is TGTGCCAGCAGTATACTCAGGGTCGGACAGACTGAAGCTTTCTTT.

This chain links TRBV30 with TRBJ1-6; possible D gene TRBD1, 6 bases. The CDR3 runs to 15 residues. Germline V gene lookup returns CDR1 GTSNPN and CDR2 SVGIG (reference sequence). V lost 2 bases, J lost 7 bases, and 15 bases lay in between. The CDR3 region has the DNA TGTGCCTGGAGTCCATATGACAGGTCCAATTCACCCCTCCACTTT. Translated: CAWSPYDRSNSPLHF.

This clonotype was recorded many times. V usage is TRBV4-2 and J usage is TRBJ2-1; 13 positions match TRBD2. Germline values: CDR1 LGHNA, CDR2 YNFKEQ. The junction had 7 bases not matched to a gene; V was cut back by 1 base and J by 7 bases. The CDR3 contains 17 residues. This CDR3 reads CASSQGPRTSGRNEQFF. The CDR3 nucleotides are TGTGCCAGCAGCCAAGGTCCGAGGACTAGCGGGAGAAATGAGCAGTTCTTC.

There are many counts of this clonotype. V usage is TRBV18 and J usage is TRBJ2-7, with 7 positions matching TRBD1. Per the germline V gene, CDR1 is KGHSH and CDR2 is LQKENI. V dropped 4 bases and J dropped 5; count of bases not matched to a gene: 8. The CDR3 consists of 14 residues. This chain's CDR3 is CASSQLQGSNEQYF. For the CDR3, the DNA is TGTGCCAGCTCACAGTTACAGGGGAGCAACGAGCAGTACTTC.

At least ten counts were recorded for this clonotype. V usage is TRBV27 and J usage is TRBJ1-6, with D unclear. CDR1 and CDR2 (germline): MNHEY, SMNVEV (reference sequence). Trimming left V 3 bases short and J 8 bases short, with 11 bases between. This CDR3 region has 14 residues. The CDR3 coding sequence is TGTGCCAGCAGTTTGCCGGGCGGGGATTCACCCCTCCACTTT. It yields the protein CASSLPGGDSPLHF.

Remarks on this clonotype: This may arise from a read error, as a much more abundant clone is one base away. The DNA for the CDR3 is TGTGCCAGCTCACCAAGGGGACAGCCTAACTATTGCTACACCTTC. Amino acids: CASSPRGQPNYCYTF. The chain combines TRBV18 with TRBJ1-2; 7 bases are a match to TRBD1. The CDR3 sequence is 15 residues long. Germline CDR1 is KGHSH and CDR2 is LQKENI.

In this sample, this clonotype turned up a few times. The V call is TRBV12-3 or TRBV12-4, the J call TRBJ1-5; D gene unclear. The CDR3 loop spans 13 amino acids. The V end lost 6 bases, the J end lost 5 bases, and 11 bases lay between the germline ends. The CDR3 DNA reads TGTGCCAGCAGCCCCGCTGGGGATCAGCCCCAGCATTTT. Amino acid sequence: CASSPAGDQPQHF.

This clonotype was found many times. The chain has TRBV10-3 and TRBJ2-1; 7 nucleotides line up with TRBD2. V shed 7 bases and J 3 bases; nucleotides not matched to a gene: 3. CDR3 length: 13 amino acids. Germline V CDR1 and CDR2: ENHRY, SYGVKD. CDR3 coding DNA: TGTGCCATCACTAGCGGACTCTACAATGAGCAGTTCTTC. It codes for CAITSGLYNEQFF.

This clonotype came up many times. This chain links TRBV4-3 with TRBJ1-6; D is possibly TRBD1 (6 bases). The germline gives CDR1 LGHNA, CDR2 YSLEER. This CDR3 is built from 15 residues. The V end was cut by 4 bases, the J end by 4 bases, with 11 bases between. The CDR3 reads CASSPRGGYNSPLHF. The CDR3 DNA follows: TGCGCCAGCAGCCCCAGAGGGGGTTATAATTCACCCCTCCACTTT.

This clonotype was found a few times. Possible read error: a much larger clone is one base away. Written as DNA, the CDR3 is TGTTCCAGCAGTGAAATCGCGACAGGGCAGACCGAAGCTTTCTTT. It specifies CSSSEIATGQTEAFF. This rearrangement joins TRBV6-1 to TRBJ1-1; 7 bases are a match to TRBD1. This CDR3 spans 15 amino acids. CDR1 and CDR2 from the germline V gene are MNHNS and SASEGT.

In this sample, this clonotype turned up many times. This chain joins TRBV7-2 and TRBJ1-5; maybe TRBD1 (5 bases). The CDR3 runs to 15 residues. V gave up 5 bases and J gave up 3 bases, with 14 bases separating them. The germline V gene has CDR1 SGHTA and CDR2 FQGNSA. The CDR3 is CASSLQVGANQPQHF. DNA of the CDR3: TGTGCCAGCAGCCTTCAGGTAGGGGCCAATCAGCCCCAGCATTTT.

The chain joins TRBV7-9 to TRBJ1-1, with D possibly matching TRBD1 (5 bases). Deletions cut 5 bases from V and 6 bases from J, with 22 bases between. In germline, CDR1 is SEHNR, CDR2 FQNEAQ (reference sequence). The CDR3 is 16 amino acids. Here the CDR3 reads CASSPPAGRRRAEAFF. The CDR3 nucleotides read TGTGCCAGCAGCCCGCCCGCGGGACGCAGAAGGGCTGAAGCTTTCTTT.

This clonotype was seen many times. The chain recombines TRBV4-1 with TRBJ2-4; D ambiguous. Deletions cut 1 base from V and 7 bases from J, with 17 bases between. CDR1 and CDR2 (germline): MGHRA, YSYEKL. This CDR3 is 16 amino acids long. Here the CDR3 DNA reads TGCGCCAGCAGCCAAGCCCCCGGATTCATAGGGAACATTCAGTACTTC. Translated, it gives CASSQAPGFIGNIQYF.

This clonotype was found many times. This sequence joins TRBV7-8 and TRBJ2-7; 10 positions match TRBD2. The V segment lost 3 bases and the J segment 5 bases; nucleotides outside the gene matches: 13. The CDR3 is made up of 17 amino acids. CDR1 and CDR2 from the germline V gene are SGHVS and FQNEAQ. Written as DNA, the CDR3 is TGTGCCAGCAGCTTGTGGCTAGCGGGAGCCGGAAGGGACGAGCAGTACTTC. As protein: CASSLWLAGAGRDEQYF. The full variable domain, with the rest looked up from reference TRBV7-8 and TRBJ2-7, is GAGVSQSPRYKVAKRGQDVALRCDPISGHVSLFWYQQALGQGPEFLTYFQNEAQLDKSGLPSDRFFAERPEGSVSTLKIQRTQQEDSAVYLCASSLWLAGAGRDEQYFGPGTRLTVT.

The V gene is TRBV4-3, the J gene TRBJ2-5, with D possibly TRBD2 on 5 matching bases. The germline V and J ends were trimmed by 0 bases and 0 bases, with 14 bases remaining between them. CDR3 size: 17 residues. The germline V gene has CDR1 LGHNA and CDR2 YSLEER. CDR3: CASSQDSPGGHQETQYF. The CDR3 DNA reads as TGCGCCAGCAGCCAAGATAGCCCCGGAGGCCACCAAGAGACCCAGTACTTC.

This clonotype was seen repeatedly, ten times or more. The chain is built from TRBV7-2 and TRBJ2-2; D might be TRBD1 (5 bases). The CDR3 length is 15 residues. Germline V CDR1 and CDR2: SGHTA, FQGNSA. The V gene lost 0 bases and the J gene lost 4 bases, with 9 bases spanning the gap. The CDR3 DNA is TGTGCCAGCAGCTTAGCACCAGGGTTCACCGGGGAGCTGTTTTTT. Its translation: CASSLAPGFTGELFF.

The gene calls are TRBV13 and TRBJ2-4, with 7 bases matching TRBD1. The J segment lost 1 base and the V segment lost 2 bases, leaving 5 bases of the junction unmatched. Germline V gene sequence: CDR1 PRHDT, CDR2 FYEKMQ (reference sequence). This CDR3 spans 16 amino acids. CDR3 protein: CASSLSTGAAKNIQYF. The DNA for the CDR3 is TGTGCCAGCAGCTTAAGTACAGGGGCGGCCAAAAACATTCAGTACTTC.

The chain recombines TRBV29-1 with TRBJ2-3, with D unresolved. Trimming removed 6 bases from V and 4 bases from J, with 14 bases in between. CDR3 length equals 13 residues. Germline V gives CDR1 SQVTM, CDR2 ANQGSEA. The CDR3 loop is CSVHPPGPDTQYF. In DNA, the CDR3 is TGCAGCGTCCACCCGCCCGGCCCAGATACGCAGTATTTT.

Notes on this clonotype: The junction and the germline gene differ at one end; a read error may be behind it. The CDR3 DNA is TGTGCCAGCAGCTCCGGGACTAGCCCTTCAATCTTC. It encodes CASSSGTSPSIF. The J gene is TRBJ2-1, the V gene TRBV3-1; TRBD2 aligns across 9 bases. CDR3 length: 12 amino acids. Germline V lookup: CDR1 LGHDT, CDR2 YNNKEL (reference sequence).

This clonotype was seen repeatedly, ten times or more. The V gene is TRBV27, the J gene TRBJ2-6; no reliable D call. Trimming removed 5 bases from V and 0 bases from J, with 5 bases in between. This CDR3 comprises 14 residues. Germline V gene lookup returns CDR1 MNHEY and CDR2 SMNVEV (reference sequence). The CDR3 is CASSPLSGANVLTF. The CDR3, as DNA: TGTGCCAGCAGTCCCCTCTCTGGGGCCAACGTCCTGACTTTC.

As regards this clonotype: Sequence at one end of the junction differs from germline and may be a read error. The chain employs TRBV7-7 and TRBJ2-2, with 8 positions matching TRBD2. Germline V gene lookup returns CDR1 SSHAT and CDR2 FNYEAQ (reference sequence). The CDR3 contains 16 residues. CDR3 nucleotide sequence: TGTGCCAGAAGCTCCGGCAGCGGGAGCGCCACCGGGGAGCTGTTTTTT. Translation: CARSSGSGSATGELFF.